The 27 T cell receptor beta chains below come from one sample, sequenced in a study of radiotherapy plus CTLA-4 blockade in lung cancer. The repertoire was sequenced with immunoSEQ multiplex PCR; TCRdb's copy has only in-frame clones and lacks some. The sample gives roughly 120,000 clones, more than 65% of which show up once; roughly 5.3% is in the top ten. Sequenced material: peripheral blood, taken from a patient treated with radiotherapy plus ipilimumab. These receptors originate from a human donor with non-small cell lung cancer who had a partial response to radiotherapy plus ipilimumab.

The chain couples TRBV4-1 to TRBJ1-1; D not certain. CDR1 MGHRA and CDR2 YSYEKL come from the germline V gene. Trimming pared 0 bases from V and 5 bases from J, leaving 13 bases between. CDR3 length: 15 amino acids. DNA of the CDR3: TGCGCCAGCAGCCAAGATCTTTACGGGTCGACTGAAGCTTTCTTT. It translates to CASSQDLYGSTEAFF.

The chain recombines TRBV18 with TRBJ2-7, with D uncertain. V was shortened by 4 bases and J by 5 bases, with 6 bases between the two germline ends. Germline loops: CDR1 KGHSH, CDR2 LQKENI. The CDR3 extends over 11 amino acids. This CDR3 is CASSLENEQYF. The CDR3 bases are TGTGCCAGCTCACTAGAAAACGAGCAGTACTTC.

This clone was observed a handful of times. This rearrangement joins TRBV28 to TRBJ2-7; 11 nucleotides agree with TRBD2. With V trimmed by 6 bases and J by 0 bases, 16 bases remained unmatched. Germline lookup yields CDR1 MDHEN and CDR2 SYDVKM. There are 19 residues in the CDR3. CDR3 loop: CASSLPPPKTSGTSYEQYV. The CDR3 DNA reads TGTGCCAGCAGCCTACCCCCCCCCAAGACTAGCGGGACCTCCTACGAGCAGTACGTC.

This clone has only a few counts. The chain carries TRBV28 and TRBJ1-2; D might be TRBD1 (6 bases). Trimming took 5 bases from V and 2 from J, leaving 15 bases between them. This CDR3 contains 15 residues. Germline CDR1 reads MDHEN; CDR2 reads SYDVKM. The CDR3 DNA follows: TGTGCCAGCAGTATAACAGGGCTAGGAAACTATGGCTACACCTTC. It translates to CASSITGLGNYGYTF.

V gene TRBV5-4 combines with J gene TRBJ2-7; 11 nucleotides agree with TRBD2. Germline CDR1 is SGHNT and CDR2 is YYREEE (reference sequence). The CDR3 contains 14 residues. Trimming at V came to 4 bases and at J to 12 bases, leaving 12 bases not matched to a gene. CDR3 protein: CASSPGLAETLGYF. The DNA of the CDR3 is TGTGCCAGCAGCCCGGGACTAGCGGAGACCTTGGGGTACTTC.

CDR3 residues: CASSLDYRSYNEQFF. CDR3 nucleotides: TGCGCCAGCAGCTTGGACTACCGCTCCTACAATGAGCAGTTCTTC. The chain employs TRBV5-1 and TRBJ2-1, with D unresolved. This CDR3 comprises 15 residues. Germline-derived CDR1 and CDR2 are SGHRS and YFSETQ. Trimming shortened V by 0 bases and J by 0 bases, and 7 bases separated the two germline ends.

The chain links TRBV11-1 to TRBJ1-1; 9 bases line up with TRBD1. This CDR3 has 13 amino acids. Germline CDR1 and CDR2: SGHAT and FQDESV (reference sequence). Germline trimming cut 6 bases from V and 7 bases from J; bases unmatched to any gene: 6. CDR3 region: CASRPDRGREAFF. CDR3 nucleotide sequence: TGTGCCAGCAGGCCGGACAGGGGCCGTGAAGCTTTCTTT.

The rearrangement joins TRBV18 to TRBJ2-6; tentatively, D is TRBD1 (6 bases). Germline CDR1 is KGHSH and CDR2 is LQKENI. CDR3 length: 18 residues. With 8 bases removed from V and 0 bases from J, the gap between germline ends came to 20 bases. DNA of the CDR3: TGTGCCAGCGTACGAACGGGCAGGGGTAACTCTGGGGCCAACGTCCTGACTTTC. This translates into CASVRTGRGNSGANVLTF.

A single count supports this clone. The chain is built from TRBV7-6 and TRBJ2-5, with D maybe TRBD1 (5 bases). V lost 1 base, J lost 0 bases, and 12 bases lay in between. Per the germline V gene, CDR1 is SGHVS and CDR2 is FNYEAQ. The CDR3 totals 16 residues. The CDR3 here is CASSLVGRSYQETQYF. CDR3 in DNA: TGTGCCAGCAGCTTAGTGGGGCGCTCCTACCAAGAGACCCAGTACTTC.

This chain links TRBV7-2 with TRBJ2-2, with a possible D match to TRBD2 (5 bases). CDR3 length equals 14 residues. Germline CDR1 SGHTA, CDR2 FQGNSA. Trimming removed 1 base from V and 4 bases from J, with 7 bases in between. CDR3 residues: CASSLGGSTGELFF. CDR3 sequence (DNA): TGTGCCAGCAGCTTAGGCGGGTCCACCGGGGAGCTGTTTTTT.

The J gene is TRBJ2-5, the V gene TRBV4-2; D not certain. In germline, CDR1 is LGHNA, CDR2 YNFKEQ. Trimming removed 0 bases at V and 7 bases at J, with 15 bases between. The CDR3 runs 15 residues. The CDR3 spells CASSQEWSPSGTQYF. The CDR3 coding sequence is TGTGCCAGCAGCCAAGAATGGAGCCCCAGTGGGACCCAGTACTTC.

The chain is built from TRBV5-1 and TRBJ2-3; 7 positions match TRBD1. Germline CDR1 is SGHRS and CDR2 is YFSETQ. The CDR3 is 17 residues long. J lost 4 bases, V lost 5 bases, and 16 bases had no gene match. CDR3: CASRIGVRTGVPDTQYF. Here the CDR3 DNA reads TGCGCCAGCAGGATTGGGGTCCGAACAGGGGTCCCAGATACGCAGTATTTT.

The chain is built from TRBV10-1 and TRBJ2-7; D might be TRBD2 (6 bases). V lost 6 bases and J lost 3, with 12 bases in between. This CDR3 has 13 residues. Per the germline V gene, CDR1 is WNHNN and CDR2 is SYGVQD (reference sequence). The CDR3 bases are TGCGCCAGCAGCGATGGGACTGGCTACGAGCAGTACTTC. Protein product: CASSDGTGYEQYF.

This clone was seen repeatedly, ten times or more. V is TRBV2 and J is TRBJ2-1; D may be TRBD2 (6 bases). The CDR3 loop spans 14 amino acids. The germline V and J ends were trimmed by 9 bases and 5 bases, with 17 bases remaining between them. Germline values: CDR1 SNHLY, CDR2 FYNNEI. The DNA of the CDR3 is TGTGCCAGTTCCCGGGACTCCTCGAACAATGAGCAGTTCTTC. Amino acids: CASSRDSSNNEQFF.

CDR3 coding DNA: TGTGCCAGCTCCTTTTTGCCCCGGGACAGGGCCCAAGAGACCCAGTACTTC. It is translated as CASSFLPRDRAQETQYF. The chain recombines TRBV7-9 with TRBJ2-5, with TRBD1 matching over 9 bases. Germline CDR1 SEHNR, CDR2 FQNEAQ (reference sequence). Trimming at V came to 8 bases and at J to 1 base, leaving 14 bases not matched to a gene. This CDR3 has 17 amino acids.

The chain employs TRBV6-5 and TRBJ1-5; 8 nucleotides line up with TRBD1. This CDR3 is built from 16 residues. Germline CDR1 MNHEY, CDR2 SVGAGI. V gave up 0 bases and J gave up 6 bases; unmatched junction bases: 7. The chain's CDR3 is CASSYSSGGGGQPQHF. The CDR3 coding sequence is TGTGCCAGCAGTTACTCTTCAGGGGGCGGCGGTCAGCCCCAGCATTTT.

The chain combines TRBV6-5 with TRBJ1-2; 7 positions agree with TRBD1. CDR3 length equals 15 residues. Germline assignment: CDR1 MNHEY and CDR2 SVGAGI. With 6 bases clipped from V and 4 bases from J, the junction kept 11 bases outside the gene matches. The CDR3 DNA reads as TGTGCCAGCAGACCCGGGACAGCAAACTCCTATGGCTACACCTTC. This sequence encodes CASRPGTANSYGYTF.

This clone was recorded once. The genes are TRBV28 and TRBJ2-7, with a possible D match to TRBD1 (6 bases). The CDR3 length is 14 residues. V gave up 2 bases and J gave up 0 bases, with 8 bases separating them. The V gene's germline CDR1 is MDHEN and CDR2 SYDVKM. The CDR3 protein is CASSLGGSSYEQYF. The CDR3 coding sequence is TGTGCCAGCAGTTTAGGGGGCAGCTCCTACGAGCAGTACTTC.

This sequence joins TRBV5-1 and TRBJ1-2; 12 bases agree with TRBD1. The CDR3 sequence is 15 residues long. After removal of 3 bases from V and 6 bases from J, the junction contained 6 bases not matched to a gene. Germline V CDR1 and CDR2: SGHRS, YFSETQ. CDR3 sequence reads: CASSWAGTGGNGYTF. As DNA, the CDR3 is TGCGCCAGCAGCTGGGCCGGGACAGGGGGCAATGGCTACACCTTC.

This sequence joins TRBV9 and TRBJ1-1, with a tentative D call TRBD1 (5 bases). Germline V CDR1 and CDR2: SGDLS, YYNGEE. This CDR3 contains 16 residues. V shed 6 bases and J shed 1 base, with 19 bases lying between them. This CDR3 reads CASTKSGGGTNTEAFF. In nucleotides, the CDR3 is TGTGCCAGCACCAAGAGCGGGGGAGGAACGAACACTGAAGCTTTCTTT. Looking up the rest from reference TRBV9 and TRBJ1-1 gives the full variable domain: DSGVTQTPKHLITATGQRVTLRCSPRSGDLSVYWYQQSLDQGLQFLIQYYNGEERAKGNILERFSAQQFPDLHSELNLSSLELGDSALYFCASTKSGGGTNTEAFFGQGTRLTVV.

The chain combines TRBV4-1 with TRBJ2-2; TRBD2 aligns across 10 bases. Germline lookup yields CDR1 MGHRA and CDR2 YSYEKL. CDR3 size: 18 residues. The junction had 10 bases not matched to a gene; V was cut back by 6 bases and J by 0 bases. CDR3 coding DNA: TGCGCCAGCAGGGGAAGAGCGGGGGGGACCACGAACACCGGGGAGCTGTTTTTT. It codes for CASRGRAGGTTNTGELFF.

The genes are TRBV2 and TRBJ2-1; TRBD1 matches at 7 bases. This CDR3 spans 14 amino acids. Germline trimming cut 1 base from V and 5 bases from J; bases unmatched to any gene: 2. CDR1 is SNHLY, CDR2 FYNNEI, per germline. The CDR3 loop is CASSEGDSNNEQFF. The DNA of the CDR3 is TGTGCCAGCAGTGAAGGGGACAGCAACAATGAGCAGTTCTTC.

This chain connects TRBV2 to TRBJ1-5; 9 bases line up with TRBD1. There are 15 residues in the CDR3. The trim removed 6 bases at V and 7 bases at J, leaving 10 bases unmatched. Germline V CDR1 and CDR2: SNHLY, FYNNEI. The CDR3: CASRSGTGIRQPQHF. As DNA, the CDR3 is TGTGCCAGCAGGTCCGGGACAGGGATTCGGCAGCCCCAGCATTTT.

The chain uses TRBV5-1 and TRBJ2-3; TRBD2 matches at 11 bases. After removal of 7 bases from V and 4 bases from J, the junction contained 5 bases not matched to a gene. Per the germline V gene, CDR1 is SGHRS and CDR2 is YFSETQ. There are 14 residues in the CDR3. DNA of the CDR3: TGCGCCAGCCACACTAGCGGGAGTGCAGATACGCAGTATTTT. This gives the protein CASHTSGSADTQYF.

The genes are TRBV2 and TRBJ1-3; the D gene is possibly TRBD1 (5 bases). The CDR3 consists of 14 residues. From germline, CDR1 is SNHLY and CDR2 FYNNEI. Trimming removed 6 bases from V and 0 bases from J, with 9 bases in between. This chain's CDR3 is CASRQENSGNTIYF. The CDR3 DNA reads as TGTGCCAGCAGACAGGAAAACTCTGGAAACACCATATATTTT.

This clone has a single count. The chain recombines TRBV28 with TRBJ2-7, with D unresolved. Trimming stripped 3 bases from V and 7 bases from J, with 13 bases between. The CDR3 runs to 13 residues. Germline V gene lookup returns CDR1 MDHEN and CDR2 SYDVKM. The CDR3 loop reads CASSFLLDSEQYV. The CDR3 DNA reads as TGTGCCAGCAGTTTCCTTTTAGACTCAGAGCAGTACGTC.

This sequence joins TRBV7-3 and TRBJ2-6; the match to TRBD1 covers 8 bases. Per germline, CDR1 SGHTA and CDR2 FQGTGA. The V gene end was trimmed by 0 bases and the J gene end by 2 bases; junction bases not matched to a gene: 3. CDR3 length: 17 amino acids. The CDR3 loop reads CASSLTPGGAGANVLTF. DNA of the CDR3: TGTGCCAGCAGCTTAACCCCAGGGGGCGCTGGGGCCAACGTCCTGACTTTC.